This TCR beta chain was recorded in a study of T cell repertoires in cytomegalovirus infection. About the study: CMV infection plus the matching HLA type was flagged by public TCR beta signatures.

Each CDR3 protein is one row after TCRdb ran MiXCR on the reads. Among 400,000 or so distinct CDR3 sequences listed, 15% to 20% were seen once. Germline CDR1 and CDR2: LGHNA and YNFKEQ. The V end lost 0 bases, the J end lost 6 bases, and 8 bases lay between the germline ends. There are 14 residues in the CDR3. This clonotype was detected a few times. The sequenced material came from PBMCs. The clonotype originates from a human donor in good health (CMV status not recorded). Some clones in this sample may be carry-over from other donors' samples. The V gene is TRBV4-2, the J gene TRBJ2-2; no reliable D call. CDR3 region: CASSQDGHPGELFF. The CDR3 DNA sequence: TGTGCCAGCAGCCAAGATGGCCATCCCGGGGAGCTGTTTTTT.